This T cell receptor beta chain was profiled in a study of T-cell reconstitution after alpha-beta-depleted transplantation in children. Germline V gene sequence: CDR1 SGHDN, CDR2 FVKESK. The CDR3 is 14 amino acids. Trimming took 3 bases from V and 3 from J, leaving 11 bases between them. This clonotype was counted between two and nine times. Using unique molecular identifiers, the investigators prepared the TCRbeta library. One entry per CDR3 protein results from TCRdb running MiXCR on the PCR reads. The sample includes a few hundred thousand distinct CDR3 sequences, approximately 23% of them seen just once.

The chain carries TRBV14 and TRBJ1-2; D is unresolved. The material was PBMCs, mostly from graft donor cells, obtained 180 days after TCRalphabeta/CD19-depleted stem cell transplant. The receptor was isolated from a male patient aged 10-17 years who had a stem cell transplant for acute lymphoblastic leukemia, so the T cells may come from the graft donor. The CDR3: CASSHLTPYYGYTF. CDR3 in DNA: TGTGCCAGCAGCCACCTGACACCTTACTATGGCTACACCTTC.